These 22 T cell receptor beta chains were all obtained from the same sample, sequenced in a study of shared clonotypes between healthy human individuals. TCRdb's table, derived via immunoSEQ multiplex PCR, lists solely in-frame clones and lacks some. The sample records 950,000 to 1,300,000 clones, more than 60% being singletons. Sequencing was carried out using memory CD4+ T cells sorted from blood. Noted subset: CD45RA-negative fraction. These receptors were taken from a man between 18 and 29 years old in good health.

In its sample, this clone was seen a few times. The chain uses TRBV7-9 and TRBJ1-3, with 10 bases identical to TRBD1. The CDR3 is made up of 18 amino acids. The J segment lost 0 bases and the V segment lost 3 bases, leaving 8 bases of the junction unmatched. Germline CDR1 is SEHNR and CDR2 is FQNEAQ (reference sequence). The CDR3 nucleotides are TGTGCCAGCAGCTTTGGACCGGGACAGGGGACCTCTGGAAACACCATATATTTT. It is translated as CASSFGPGQGTSGNTIYF.

This clone was observed a handful of times. The V call is TRBV14, the J call TRBJ1-6; D is unresolved. Germline V gene sequence: CDR1 SGHDN, CDR2 FVKESK. CDR3 length: 14 residues. The V gene lost 4 bases and the J gene lost 9 bases, with 13 bases spanning the gap. In DNA, the CDR3 is TGTGCCAGCAGCCTCGACCCGTATCGTTCACCCCTCCACTTT. Translated, it gives CASSLDPYRSPLHF.

This chain uses TRBV11-2 with TRBJ1-1; D unclear. This CDR3 is 15 amino acids long. V lost 5 bases and J lost 3, with 16 bases in between. Per the germline V gene, CDR1 is SGHAT and CDR2 is FQNNGV. The CDR3 reads CASSPGLHLDTEAFF. CDR3 sequence (DNA): TGTGCCAGCAGCCCCGGGCTTCATCTTGACACTGAAGCTTTCTTT.

This clone turned up a few times. This chain joins TRBV4-2 and TRBJ2-4, with 7 bases lining up with TRBD2. J lost 8 bases, V lost 0 bases, and 7 bases had no gene match. The CDR3 extends over 15 amino acids. CDR1 LGHNA and CDR2 YNFKEQ come from the germline V gene. CDR3 protein: CASSQDRTSTDIQYF. Here the CDR3 DNA reads TGTGCCAGCAGCCAAGACCGGACTAGTACGGACATTCAGTACTTC.

The genes are TRBV4-2 and TRBJ1-4; 11 bases are a match to TRBD1. J gave up 10 bases and V 0 bases, and 10 bases lay outside the gene matches. The CDR3 length is 17 residues. CDR1 is LGHNA and CDR2 is YNFKEQ in the germline V gene. The CDR3 sequence: CASSQDGSGTGGGKLFF. CDR3 sequence (DNA): TGTGCCAGCAGCCAAGATGGGTCCGGGACAGGGGGTGGAAAACTGTTTTTT.

This chain links TRBV5-1 with TRBJ1-1, with 10 positions matching TRBD1. CDR3 length: 15 residues. J lost 5 bases, V lost 4 bases, and 8 bases had no gene match. Germline assignment: CDR1 SGHRS and CDR2 YFSETQ. The CDR3 loop is CASSIWTGGPTEAFF. CDR3 nucleotide sequence: TGCGCCAGCAGCATATGGACAGGGGGTCCGACTGAAGCTTTCTTT.

V usage is TRBV30 and J usage is TRBJ2-3; no firm D call. Trimming stripped 1 base from V and 1 base from J, with 9 bases between. CDR1 GTSNPN and CDR2 SVGIG come from the germline V gene (reference sequence). The CDR3 has 14 residues. Here the CDR3 reads CAWSGRSRTDTQYF. The CDR3 DNA sequence: TGTGCCTGGAGTGGAAGGAGCCGCACAGATACGCAGTATTTT.

DNA for the CDR3: TGCGCCAGCAGTGAGTTTCGGGGGTACGAGCAGTACTTC. Translated, it gives CASSEFRGYEQYF. V gene TRBV10-2 combines with J gene TRBJ2-7; tentatively, D is TRBD2 (6 bases). This CDR3 region has 13 residues. With 1 base removed from V and 4 bases from J, the gap between germline ends came to 8 bases. CDR1 WSHSY and CDR2 SAAADI come from the germline V gene.

This rearrangement joins TRBV7-3 to TRBJ2-7, with a possible D match to TRBD2 (5 bases). This CDR3 spans 13 amino acids. V was shortened by 4 bases and J by 6 bases, with 13 bases between the two germline ends. Germline V gene data show CDR1 as SGHTA and CDR2 as FQGTGA. The CDR3 sequence: CASSWSGSIEQYF. CDR3 sequence (DNA): TGTGCCAGCAGCTGGAGCGGTTCCATCGAGCAGTACTTC.

This clone was seen more than once but under ten times. The J gene is TRBJ2-7, the V gene TRBV7-8; no clear D gene. Trimming shortened V by 2 bases and J by 2 bases, and 10 bases separated the two germline ends. The CDR3 has 14 amino acids. Germline CDR1 is SGHVS and CDR2 is FQNEAQ. CDR3: CASSLNPGPYEQYF. Here the CDR3 DNA reads TGTGCCAGCAGCTTAAACCCGGGCCCCTACGAGCAGTACTTC. Full variable domain (outside the CDR3, taken from reference TRBV7-8 and TRBJ2-7): GAGVSQSPRYKVAKRGQDVALRCDPISGHVSLFWYQQALGQGPEFLTYFQNEAQLDKSGLPSDRFFAERPEGSVSTLKIQRTQQEDSAVYLCASSLNPGPYEQYFGPGTRLTVT.

The sample holds one count of this clone. The chain uses TRBV9 and TRBJ2-7; 10 bases match TRBD2. The CDR3 has 14 amino acids. The V and J ends lost 1 base and 4 bases, in that order; junction bases with no gene match: 2. The germline gives CDR1 SGDLS, CDR2 YYNGEE. The CDR3 spells CASSVLAGAYEQYF. DNA of the CDR3: TGTGCCAGCAGCGTACTAGCGGGGGCATACGAGCAGTACTTC. The variable domain in full, completed from reference TRBV9 and TRBJ2-7, reads DSGVTQTPKHLITATGQRVTLRCSPRSGDLSVYWYQQSLDQGLQFLIQYYNGEERAKGNILERFSAQQFPDLHSELNLSSLELGDSALYFCASSVLAGAYEQYFGPGTRLTVT.

The rearrangement joins TRBV5-4 to TRBJ1-4; 8 bases map to TRBD1. V dropped 4 bases and J dropped 7; count of bases not matched to a gene: 9. Germline CDR1 SGHNT, CDR2 YYREEE (reference sequence). The length of the CDR3 is 15 residues. In nucleotides, the CDR3 is TGTGCCAGCAGCATGCCCGGGACAGGCGCTGAAAAACTGTTTTTT. It encodes CASSMPGTGAEKLFF.

The chain uses TRBV19 and TRBJ2-5; the D gene is possibly TRBD2 (6 bases). V was trimmed by 0 bases and J by 7 bases, leaving 21 bases between them. CDR3 length: 17 residues. Germline CDR1 reads LNHDA; CDR2 reads SQIVND (reference sequence). CDR3 sequence (DNA): TGTGCCAGTAGTATAGATGCGGAAGCGGGCGGGCGTAGGACCCAGTACTTC. Protein: CASSIDAEAGGRRTQYF.

The CDR3 loop is CASSFGLVSTDTQYF. Written as DNA, the CDR3 is TGTGCCAGCAGCTTTGGACTAGTTAGCACAGATACGCAGTATTTT. The chain links TRBV11-2 to TRBJ2-3, with 7 bases lining up with TRBD2. CDR1 and CDR2 from the germline V gene are SGHAT and FQNNGV. V lost 3 bases and J lost 0; bases outside the gene matches: 3. This CDR3 has 15 residues.

The chain is built from TRBV6-5 and TRBJ2-3; 10 positions agree with TRBD2. The CDR3 runs to 15 residues. The germline CDR1 and CDR2 sequences are MNHEY and SVGAGI. V shed 5 bases, J shed 11 bases, and the junction held 13 bases outside the gene matches. CDR3 DNA sequence: TGTGCCAGCAGTAAATGGGGGACTAGCGAACCGGTGCAGTATTTT. Its protein product is CASSKWGTSEPVQYF.

V gene TRBV6-6 combines with J gene TRBJ1-5; the match to TRBD1 covers 9 bases. Germline V gives CDR1 MNHNY, CDR2 SVGAGI (reference sequence). The CDR3 runs to 14 residues. Trimming removed 4 bases from V and 4 bases from J; junction bases left unmatched: 2. Here the CDR3 reads CASSSGTGNQPQHF. CDR3 coding DNA: TGTGCCAGCAGTTCCGGGACAGGGAATCAGCCCCAGCATTTT.

The chain is built from TRBV6-1 and TRBJ1-1; D perhaps matches TRBD1 (5 bases). V was clipped by 3 bases and J by 7 bases, with 9 bases between them. Germline CDR1 is MNHNS and CDR2 is SASEGT. The length of the CDR3 is 12 residues. The CDR3 DNA sequence: TGTGCCAGCAGTGAGGGCAGGGTTGAAGCTTTCTTT. Its protein product is CASSEGRVEAFF.

The chain employs TRBV27 and TRBJ1-2, with 9 bases that match TRBD1. The CDR3 is 15 amino acids. Losses at the gene ends were 8 bases for V and 4 bases for J; bases not matched to a gene: 11. Germline lookup yields CDR1 MNHEY and CDR2 SMNVEV (reference sequence). The chain's CDR3 is CASAKGGQGGYGYTF. In DNA, the CDR3 is TGTGCCAGCGCGAAGGGGGGACAGGGAGGCTATGGCTACACCTTC.

The gene calls are TRBV10-3 and TRBJ1-1; a possible D gene is TRBD1 (5 bases). V lost 2 bases and J lost 3, with 13 bases in between. The germline V gene encodes CDR1 ENHRY and CDR2 SYGVKD. The CDR3 spans 15 residues. The chain's CDR3 is CAISEAPGKDTEAFF. In DNA, the CDR3 is TGTGCCATCAGTGAGGCCCCAGGGAAGGACACTGAAGCTTTCTTT.

This chain joins TRBV18 and TRBJ1-5, with TRBD1 as a possible D gene (5 bases). In germline, CDR1 is KGHSH, CDR2 LQKENI. The CDR3 length is 16 residues. Between the trimmed V and J ends, which lost 1 base and 4 bases, there was a span of 14 bases. CDR3 in DNA: TGTGCCAGCTCACCACAAATGGCTTCAGGGAATCAGCCCCAGCATTTT. Encoded protein: CASSPQMASGNQPQHF.

The chain recombines TRBV10-3 with TRBJ2-7; D possibly uses TRBD1 or TRBD2 (5 bases each). Germline V CDR1 and CDR2: ENHRY, SYGVKD. Trimming removed 2 bases at V and 0 bases at J, with 5 bases between. This CDR3 is 13 amino acids long. The CDR3 DNA reads TGTGCCATCAGTGAGGGGGGCTCCTACGAGCAGTACTTC. This gives the protein CAISEGGSYEQYF.

The chain has TRBV19 and TRBJ2-5, with unresolved D. CDR1 is LNHDA, CDR2 SQIVND, per germline (reference sequence). Trimming removed 3 bases from V and 5 bases from J, with 10 bases in between. The CDR3 extends over 13 amino acids. DNA of the CDR3: TGTGCCAGTAGTATGGGCTCCTGGGAGACCCAGTACTTC. This translates into CASSMGSWETQYF.